The 5 T cell receptor beta chains below come from one sample, sequenced in a study of T cell changes during pregnancy in multiple sclerosis. Clones were read by immunoSEQ multiplex PCR, and TCRdb kept only the in-frame ones, dropping some. Of 90,000 to 100,000 clones in the sample, around 93% were seen once. Sequencing was performed on peripheral blood, taken in the first trimester of pregnancy. The receptors come from a female donor with multiple sclerosis, enrolled in a pregnancy study.

The rearrangement uses TRBV5-5 and TRBJ2-7, with a weak D call TRBD1 (5 bases). V lost 2 bases, J lost 2 bases, and 8 bases lay in between. The CDR3 contains 13 residues. Germline loops: CDR1 SGHKS, CDR2 YYEKEE (reference sequence). CDR3 loop: CASSFTTAYEQYF. DNA for the CDR3: TGTGCCAGCAGCTTCACGACAGCCTACGAGCAGTACTTC.

V and J are TRBV6-5 and TRBJ2-7; D remains unclear. V dropped 6 bases and J dropped 3 bases, with 6 bases sitting between them. This CDR3 contains 11 residues. CDR1 is MNHEY and CDR2 is SVGAGI in the germline V gene. The chain's CDR3 is CASSQNYEQYF. The DNA for the CDR3 is TGTGCCAGCAGCCAAAACTACGAGCAGTACTTC.

V and J are TRBV4-1 and TRBJ2-3, with TRBD2 matching over 8 bases. The germline CDR1 and CDR2 sequences are MGHRA and YSYEKL. The CDR3 totals 16 residues. The ends lost 5 bases at V and 1 base at J; junction bases unmatched: 8. CDR3 protein: CASSEGLAVGTDTQYF. The CDR3 DNA is TGCGCCAGCAGCGAAGGACTAGCCGTAGGCACAGATACGCAGTATTTT.

The rearrangement uses TRBV5-1 and TRBJ1-3; D uncertain. The CDR3 is made up of 14 amino acids. Between the trimmed V and J ends, which lost 0 bases and 0 bases, there was a span of 4 bases. Germline CDR1 reads SGHRS; CDR2 reads YFSETQ. In nucleotides, the CDR3 is TGCGCCAGCAGCTTGGGAGGCTCTGGAAACACCATATATTTT. Protein: CASSLGGSGNTIYF.

This clone appeared a single time. This chain connects TRBV9 to TRBJ1-1; no definite D call. V was clipped by 0 bases and J by 9 bases, with 18 bases between them. The germline V gene has CDR1 SGDLS and CDR2 YYNGEE. The CDR3 is made up of 15 amino acids. CDR3 sequence reads: CASSVGEGGLRQAFF. CDR3 nucleotide sequence: TGTGCCAGCAGCGTAGGGGAGGGAGGTTTGCGCCAAGCTTTCTTT.